This TCR beta chain was sequenced in a study of shared clonotypes between healthy human individuals. Study findings and constraints: Non-shared clonotypes had lower generation probabilities than clonotypes shared by all four sorted-subset donors.

Germline CDR1 reads LNHDA; CDR2 reads SQIVND (reference sequence). The CDR3 covers 10 residues. As for this clone: Its specificity is not known. The junction departs from germline at one end; a sequencing error may be responsible.

Assay: immunoSEQ multiplex PCR; the TCRdb copy retains only in-frame clones and omits some. In the table there are some 690,000 clones, 90% of which are singletons. Only Caucasian adults living in Nashville, Tennessee made up the donor group. The sequence came from a man between 18 and 35 years old in good health. Some clones in this sample may be carry-over from other donors' samples. This chain links TRBV19 with TRBJ2-5; a possible D gene is TRBD1 (5 bases). Sequenced input: memory CD8+ T cells from PBMCs. Subset given: CD45RO+ cells pooled with CCR7-negative TemRA cells. The CDR3 protein is CASSFSGKNF. In DNA, the CDR3 is TGTGCCAGTAGTTTCTCAGGGAAGAACTTC.